A selection of T cell receptor beta chains follows, all from one sample in a study of blood T cell repertoires in COVID-19. The table came from immunoSEQ multiplex PCR; TCRdb's copy has only in-frame clones and leaves some out. The sample lists roughly 250,000 clones; 70% to 90% were seen once. Specimen: peripheral blood. The source is a woman under 40 with acute or convalescent COVID-19. Each CDR3 is given with its conserved first and last residue. A D gene is named only where the DNA matches it firmly. Clone size appears in some rows only: once, few, many, or a class for an expanded clone.

v_gene: TRBV19; j_gene: TRBJ1-2; d_gene: -; abundance: -; CDR3nt: TGTGCCAGTAGTATGGGGGGTAACTATGGCTACACCTTC; CDR3aa: CASSMGGNYGYTF
v_gene: TRBV12-2; j_gene: TRBJ1-2; d_gene: -; abundance: -; CDR3nt: TGTGCAAGTCGCTCCACAGGGTGCGGCTACACCTTC; CDR3aa: CASRSTGCGYTF
v_gene: TRBV19; j_gene: TRBJ1-5; d_gene: -; abundance: few; CDR3nt: TGTGCCAGTAGTACACAGGGTTGGAATGTTATCAGCAATCAGCCCCAGCATTTT; CDR3aa: CASSTQGWNVISNQPQHF
v_gene: TRBV7-2; j_gene: TRBJ1-5; d_gene: -; abundance: once; CDR3nt: TGTGCCAGCAGCTTACAGGTTAATAGCAATCAGCCCCAGCATTTT; CDR3aa: CASSLQVNSNQPQHF
v_gene: TRBV7-2; j_gene: TRBJ1-1; d_gene: -; abundance: -; CDR3nt: TGTGCCAGCAGCCCCTCTTGGGGGCGCACTGAAGCTTTCTTT; CDR3aa: CASSPSWGRTEAFF
v_gene: TRBV9; j_gene: TRBJ2-7; d_gene: TRBD1; abundance: -; CDR3nt: TGTGCCAGCAGCCGCCCAGGGGGCTACGAGCAGTACTTC; CDR3aa: CASSRPGGYEQYF
v_gene: TRBV5-6; j_gene: TRBJ2-1; d_gene: -; abundance: -; CDR3nt: TGTGCCAGCAGCCAGGTACTTAGCGGTTACAATGAGCAGTTCTTC; CDR3aa: CASSQVLSGYNEQFF
v_gene: TRBV7-9; j_gene: TRBJ1-5; d_gene: TRBD1; abundance: -; CDR3nt: TGTGCCAGCAGCTTAGGACAGGGTAAGGATCAGCCCCAGCATTTT; CDR3aa: CASSLGQGKDQPQHF
v_gene: TRBV11-3; j_gene: TRBJ2-7; d_gene: TRBD2; abundance: -; CDR3nt: TGTGCCAGCAGGAGGAGCGGGAGCCCCGAGCAGTACTTC; CDR3aa: CASRRSGSPEQYF
v_gene: TRBV6-1; j_gene: TRBJ1-1; d_gene: -; abundance: -; CDR3nt: TGTGCCAGCAGTGATTTTCAGGCGGGGGACACTGAAGCTTTCTTT; CDR3aa: CASSDFQAGDTEAFF
v_gene: TRBV5-1; j_gene: TRBJ1-6; d_gene: -; abundance: -; CDR3nt: TGCGCCAGCAGCTCTACAGGGCCTAATTCACCCCTCCACTTT; CDR3aa: CASSSTGPNSPLHF
v_gene: TRBV25-1; j_gene: TRBJ1-2; d_gene: -; abundance: -; CDR3nt: TGTGCCAGCAGCCGAACCGGGACACTGACTAACTATGGCTACACCTTC; CDR3aa: CASSRTGTLTNYGYTF
v_gene: TRBV2; j_gene: TRBJ2-1; d_gene: -; abundance: once; CDR3nt: TGTGCCGTCCAGCGGCGGGACCGAAATGAGCAGTTCTTC; CDR3aa: CAVQRRDRNEQFF
v_gene: TRBV7-2; j_gene: TRBJ2-7; d_gene: -; abundance: -; CDR3nt: TGTGCCAGCAGCTTAGACAGGAGCTCCTACGAGCAGTACTTC; CDR3aa: CASSLDRSSYEQYF
v_gene: TRBV6-1; j_gene: TRBJ2-2; d_gene: -; abundance: many; CDR3nt: TGTGCCAGCAGTGAAGCTAGCGGCGGCACCGGGGAGCTGTTTTTT; CDR3aa: CASSEASGGTGELFF
v_gene: TRBV9; j_gene: TRBJ2-7; d_gene: TRBD1; abundance: -; CDR3nt: TGTGCCAGCAGCGTAGTAGCCCGATGGGACAGGGGAGTGTCCGAGCAGTACTTC; CDR3aa: CASSVVARWDRGVSEQYF
v_gene: TRBV12-3/TRBV12-4; j_gene: TRBJ2-1; d_gene: -; abundance: -; CDR3nt: TGTGCCAGCAGTTTCGGCGGCAATGAGCAGTTCTTC; CDR3aa: CASSFGGNEQFF
v_gene: TRBV5-4; j_gene: TRBJ2-7; d_gene: TRBD1; abundance: once; CDR3nt: TGTGCCAGCAGCTTGTTCGGACAGGCAGACTACGAGCAGTACTTC; CDR3aa: CASSLFGQADYEQYF
v_gene: TRBV5-1; j_gene: TRBJ2-3; d_gene: -; abundance: -; CDR3nt: TGCGCCAGCAGCTTCGAACTAGCAGGCGATACGCAGTATTTT; CDR3aa: CASSFELAGDTQYF
v_gene: TRBV7-2; j_gene: TRBJ2-5; d_gene: -; abundance: -; CDR3nt: TGTGCCAGCAGCTTAACGTCCAGGGCTAGGGAGACCCAGTACTTC; CDR3aa: CASSLTSRARETQYF
v_gene: TRBV11-2; j_gene: TRBJ2-7; d_gene: TRBD1; abundance: -; CDR3nt: TGTGCCAGCAGCCAAGCGGCAGGACAGGGGTACGAGCAGTACTTC; CDR3aa: CASSQAAGQGYEQYF
v_gene: TRBV5-1; j_gene: TRBJ1-1; d_gene: -; abundance: -; CDR3nt: TGCGCCAGCAGCTTGGCCGGGACTAACACTGAAGCTTTCTTT; CDR3aa: CASSLAGTNTEAFF
v_gene: TRBV19; j_gene: TRBJ2-2; d_gene: TRBD1; abundance: -; CDR3nt: TGTGCCAGTAGTAAGGACAGGGTCACCGGGGAGCTGTTTTTT; CDR3aa: CASSKDRVTGELFF
v_gene: TRBV5-4; j_gene: TRBJ2-3; d_gene: TRBD2; abundance: -; CDR3nt: TGTGCCAGCAGCTTGGTGGCGGGAGGCCCCGGTAGCACAGATACGCAGTATTTT; CDR3aa: CASSLVAGGPGSTDTQYF
v_gene: TRBV7-7; j_gene: TRBJ2-1; d_gene: -; abundance: -; CDR3nt: TGTGCTAGCAGCTTAGTGTCCCTAGCGAGAAATGAGCAGTTCTTC; CDR3aa: CASSLVSLARNEQFF
v_gene: TRBV9; j_gene: TRBJ1-6; d_gene: -; abundance: -; CDR3nt: TGTGCCAGCAGCGTAGGAAGACAGAGTACCTATAATTCACCCCTCCACTTT; CDR3aa: CASSVGRQSTYNSPLHF
v_gene: TRBV5-1; j_gene: TRBJ2-1; d_gene: TRBD2; abundance: -; CDR3nt: TGCGCCAGCAGCTTGATTCCTAGCGGGAGTAGCAATGAGCAGTTCTTC; CDR3aa: CASSLIPSGSSNEQFF
v_gene: TRBV10-2; j_gene: TRBJ1-5; d_gene: -; abundance: -; CDR3nt: TGCGCCAGCAGTGGGTGGGGCGAAAGCAATCAGCCCCAGCATTTT; CDR3aa: CASSGWGESNQPQHF
v_gene: TRBV20-1; j_gene: TRBJ2-1; d_gene: -; abundance: -; CDR3nt: TGCAGTGGGGGAAGGGGCACTGAGCAGTTCTTC; CDR3aa: CSGGRGTEQFF
v_gene: TRBV10-3; j_gene: TRBJ1-6; d_gene: -; abundance: -; CDR3nt: TGTGCCATCCGGCGGGATAATTCACCCCTCCACTTT; CDR3aa: CAIRRDNSPLHF
v_gene: TRBV7-2; j_gene: TRBJ2-3; d_gene: -; abundance: -; CDR3nt: TGTGCCAGCAGTTTCGCCTCCGGGGGAGGTGGGAGCACAGATACGCAGTATTTT; CDR3aa: CASSFASGGGGSTDTQYF
v_gene: TRBV5-1; j_gene: TRBJ2-1; d_gene: -; abundance: -; CDR3nt: TGCGCCAGCAGCTTGGTGGTGGGAGGTACCTCCTACAATGAGCAGTTCTTC; CDR3aa: CASSLVVGGTSYNEQFF
v_gene: TRBV6-5; j_gene: TRBJ2-1; d_gene: -; abundance: -; CDR3nt: TGTGCCAGCAGTTACAAACTAGCCGGTGAGCAGTTCTTC; CDR3aa: CASSYKLAGEQFF